The sequence of this TCR beta chain was determined in a study of T cells expressing NK-cell markers (TCRdb year 2020). Turning to the overall study: Three sorted T-cell subsets (CD3+CD56+NKG2C+, CD3+CD56+NKG2C- and CD3+CD56-NKG2C+) from 8 or 9 donors had their TCR beta-chain repertoires profiled. Illumina HiSeq 2000/2500, MiSeq or NextSeq was used to sequence libraries as 2 x 150 bp reads. Seven of the eight sequenced donors were HCMV-seropositive and one was HCMV-seronegative. Randomly selected healthy volunteers, three men and five women, were used as the eight sequenced donors.

As for this clonotype: This receptor's antigen is unknown.

The CDR3 covers 15 residues, taking in both the cysteine and the phenylalanine. A DNA sequence was not provided. Per the germline V gene, MDHEN is the CDR1 and SYDVKM is the CDR2. Sequenced on an Illumina HiSeq 2000. TCR beta cDNA libraries were made by 5'RACE template switching that added a universal primer site and unique molecular identifiers. Synthesis of cDNA was primed from the TCR beta constant segment and was followed by two consecutive PCR amplification steps. Turning to the authors' computational methods: MIGEC handled demultiplexing of the reads and grouping by UMI, while MiTCR was used to assemble and quantify clonotypes. To remove erroneous sequences, TCR cDNA sequences were retained only when supported by two or more reads. The tcR package was used for downstream repertoire analysis, with clonotypes matched between fractions based on CDR3 nucleotide sequence plus V segment. VDJmatch was used to annotate antigen specificity against VDJdb, with one amino acid substitution in CDR3 allowed. TCRdb reprocessed the reads; each CDR3 protein sequence makes one entry, and DNA is unavailable. TCRdb, not the authors, supplied the V and J calls. The sample's table lists a count of some 410,000 distinct CDR3 sequences. The ten largest clones take up 7.3% of the sample.

Paper-wide results and their limitations: It remained unclear whether the expanded NKG2C-expressing T cell clones were specific for HCMV antigens. In five to seven donors, the dominant CD3+CD56+NKG2C+ clonotypes were among the top 10 CD8+ clonotypes and accounted for roughly 1.0-8% of CD8+ T cells. Those dominant clonotypes were again the most abundant among CD3+CD56-NKG2C+ cells in four donors, at about 28.3-60.1%.

A commercial ELISA kit detecting HCMV-specific IgG in serum was used to determine HCMV serostatus. Ficoll density gradient centrifugation was used to isolate peripheral blood mononuclear cells from blood. The sample comprised blood T cells: a sorted CD56 or NKG2C T cell subset, CD4+ or CD8+ T cells, or bulk PBMC T cells (not recorded which). This chain joins TRBV28 to TRBJ1-2; TCRdb's D call, TRBD1, is unchecked because there is no DNA. The clonotype comes from a woman aged 18 to 69 in good health. The CDR3 protein is CASLAARQGHYGYTF.